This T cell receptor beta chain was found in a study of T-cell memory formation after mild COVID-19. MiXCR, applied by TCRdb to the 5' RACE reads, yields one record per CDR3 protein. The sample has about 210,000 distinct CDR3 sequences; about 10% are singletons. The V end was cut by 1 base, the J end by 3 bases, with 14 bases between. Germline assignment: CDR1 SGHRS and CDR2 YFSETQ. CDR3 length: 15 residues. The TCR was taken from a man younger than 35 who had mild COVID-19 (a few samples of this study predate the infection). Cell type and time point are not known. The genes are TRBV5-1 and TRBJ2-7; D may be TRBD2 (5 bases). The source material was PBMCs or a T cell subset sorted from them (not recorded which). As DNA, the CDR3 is TGCGCCAGCAGCTTGTCGGCGGGCGCAAGCTACGAGCAGTACTTC. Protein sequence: CASSLSAGASYEQYF.